This T cell receptor beta chain came from a study of blood T cell repertoires in COVID-19. Background on the study: Samples representing acute and convalescent COVID-19 were sourced from the United States, Italy and Spain. Sources were T cells, B-cell-depleted T cells, or PBMCs; the material itself was cDNA or gDNA.

This clone was detected once. Per the study methods: Amplification with reference gene primers provided the estimates of nucleated cell counts. The repertoire was sequenced with immunoSEQ multiplex PCR; TCRdb's copy has only in-frame clones and lacks some. V, J and clone size derive from that table, while D and trimming were established from the DNA sequence. This sample has a few hundred thousand clones, with 88% found just once. Germline CDR1 is SGHAT and CDR2 is FQNNGV. The CDR3 contains 17 residues. The ends were cut back, 1 base at V and 5 bases at J, with 18 bases in the middle. Sequencing was performed on peripheral blood. The gene calls are TRBV11-2 and TRBJ2-1, with D maybe TRBD2 (5 bases). This TCR was sampled from a man in his sixties or seventies with acute or convalescent COVID-19. As DNA, the CDR3 is TGTGCCAGCAGCTTAGCACTATCGGCAGGACTTAACAATGAGCAGTTCTTC. Its translation is CASSLALSAGLNNEQFF.